The 4 T cell receptor beta chains below come from one sample, sequenced in a study of technical replicates of blood from a few donors. TCRdb keeps only in-frame clones here, not all; method: immunoSEQ multiplex PCR. The sample has approximately 80,000 clones; about 88% are singletons. Sample: T cells isolated from PBMCs. The receptors stem from a human donor in good health.

As regards this clone: The same CDR3 is also encoded by other DNA sequences in this sample. The rearrangement uses TRBV7-3 and TRBJ1-1, with D perhaps matching TRBD1 (6 bases). With 2 bases removed from V and 1 base from J, the gap between germline ends came to 11 bases. From germline, CDR1 is SGHTA and CDR2 FQGTGA. This CDR3 has 15 amino acids. CDR3: CASSLYGGRNTEAFF. CDR3 DNA sequence: TGTGCCAGCAGCTTATACGGGGGGCGGAACACTGAAGCTTTCTTT.

The V call is TRBV5-1, the J call TRBJ1-4; possibly TRBD1 for D (6 bases). The CDR3 loop spans 16 amino acids. Germline V lookup: CDR1 SGHRS, CDR2 YFSETQ. With 2 bases removed from V and 0 bases from J, the gap between germline ends came to 11 bases. As DNA, the CDR3 is TGCGCCAGCAGCTTTGGGACACCTGCAACTAATGAAAAACTGTTTTTT. Its translation: CASSFGTPATNEKLFF.

The chain couples TRBV6-6 to TRBJ2-3; D remains ambiguous. The CDR3 covers 15 residues. V shed 2 bases and J shed 0 bases, with 9 bases lying between them. Germline V lookup: CDR1 MNHNY, CDR2 SVGAGI (reference sequence). CDR3 region: CASSYVGQSTDTQYF. The CDR3 DNA sequence: TGTGCCAGCAGTTACGTTGGGCAGAGCACAGATACGCAGTATTTT.

The CDR3 loop reads CASSLGQGQNEQYF. CDR3 in DNA: TGTGCCAGCAGTCTTGGACAGGGGCAAAACGAGCAGTACTTC. The chain is built from TRBV6-1 and TRBJ2-7; 9 bases agree with TRBD1. The CDR3 spans 14 residues. J was trimmed by 5 bases and V by 5 bases; bases with no gene match: 7. CDR1 and CDR2 from the germline V gene are MNHNS and SASEGT.